This passage covers 20 T cell receptor beta chains from one sample sequenced in a study of T cell responses to AZD1222 COVID-19 vaccine. The table came from immunoSEQ multiplex PCR; TCRdb's copy has only in-frame clones and leaves some out. The sample lists some 120,000 clones, 93% seen once, with around 3.1% in the top ten. The material was peripheral blood, obtained on day 0 of AZD1222 vaccination. Every receptor here comes from an adult in good health.

The chain carries TRBV7-8 and TRBJ1-6, with unresolved D. V was shortened by 5 bases and J by 5 bases, with 19 bases between the two germline ends. CDR1 is SGHVS, CDR2 FQNEAQ, per germline. The CDR3 runs 17 residues. CDR3 amino acids: CASSPTGFSINNSPLHF. DNA for the CDR3: TGTGCCAGCAGCCCTACGGGGTTCTCAATAAATAATTCACCCCTCCACTTT. Full variable domain (outside the CDR3, taken from reference TRBV7-8 and TRBJ1-6): GAGVSQSPRYKVAKRGQDVALRCDPISGHVSLFWYQQALGQGPEFLTYFQNEAQLDKSGLPSDRFFAERPEGSVSTLKIQRTQQEDSAVYLCASSPTGFSINNSPLHFGNGTRLTVT.

This chain joins TRBV9 and TRBJ2-1; TRBD2 agrees at 8 bases. This CDR3 is 15 amino acids long. Trimming cost V 4 bases and J 9 bases; bases outside gene matches: 12. Germline V CDR1 and CDR2: SGDLS, YYNGEE. The CDR3 nucleotides are TGTGCCAGCAGCTCCAGCGGGAGCTCTCCCCGTGAGCAGTTCTTC. Translation gives CASSSSGSSPREQFF.

This clone came up once. The chain employs TRBV5-1 and TRBJ2-3; D possibly corresponds to TRBD1 (6 bases). Between the trimmed V and J ends, which lost 2 bases and 1 base, there was a span of 8 bases. CDR1 and CDR2 (germline): SGHRS, YFSETQ. The CDR3 extends over 14 amino acids. CDR3 amino acids: CASSFRTGTDTQYF. Here the CDR3 DNA reads TGCGCCAGCAGCTTTCGGACAGGCACAGATACGCAGTATTTT.

The rearrangement joins TRBV19 to TRBJ1-1; unclear D gene. The germline V gene encodes CDR1 LNHDA and CDR2 SQIVND (reference sequence). V lost 0 bases and J 8 bases, leaving 10 bases between the germline ends. The CDR3 totals 13 residues. The CDR3 reads CASSIDGEGEAFF. Written as DNA, the CDR3 is TGTGCCAGTAGTATAGATGGAGAAGGAGAAGCTTTCTTT. Filled out from reference TRBV19 and TRBJ1-1, the complete variable domain reads DGGITQSPKYLFRKEGQNVTLSCEQNLNHDAMYWYRQDPGQGLRLIYYSQIVNDFQKGDIAEGYSVSREKKESFPLTVTSAQKNPTAFYLCASSIDGEGEAFFGQGTRLTVV.

In DNA, the CDR3 is TGTGCCAGCAGCTTAGGGCAGGGGGCTAATGAAAAACTGTTTTTT. Its protein is CASSLGQGANEKLFF. The J gene is TRBJ1-4, the V gene TRBV7-9; 7 bases agree with TRBD1. The CDR3 has 15 residues. Germline CDR1 and CDR2: SEHNR and FQNEAQ (reference sequence). V was clipped by 1 base and J by 3 bases; unmatched bases: 2.

The CDR3 protein is CAWSRGDNSPLHF. CDR3 sequence (DNA): TGTGCCTGGAGTCGGGGCGATAATTCACCCCTCCACTTT. The chain combines TRBV30 with TRBJ1-6; maybe TRBD1 (5 bases). Trimming left V 2 bases short and J 5 bases short, with 7 bases between. Germline V CDR1 and CDR2: GTSNPN, SVGIG (reference sequence). The CDR3 sequence is 13 residues long.

This rearrangement joins TRBV2 to TRBJ1-5; D is perhaps TRBD1 (6 bases). V lost 0 bases and J lost 16, with 16 bases in between. CDR3 length equals 13 residues. CDR1 and CDR2 from the germline V gene are SNHLY and FYNNEI. The CDR3 DNA reads TGTGCCAGCAGTGAAGCACTGACAGGAACGAGACATTTT. Its translation: CASSEALTGTRHF.

The chain couples TRBV10-3 to TRBJ2-7, with 7 bases matching TRBD1. V was pared by 10 bases and J by 3 bases, with 6 bases of the junction left unmatched. The CDR3 length is 12 residues. CDR1 ENHRY and CDR2 SYGVKD come from the germline V gene. The CDR3 is CATKGQDYEQYF. For the CDR3, the DNA is TGTGCCACAAAAGGACAGGACTACGAGCAGTACTTC.

The V gene is TRBV7-6, the J gene TRBJ2-3, with 12 bases identical to TRBD2. Germline CDR1 and CDR2: SGHVS and FNYEAQ. The CDR3 sequence is 17 residues long. The J segment lost 6 bases and the V segment lost 5 bases, leaving 12 bases of the junction unmatched. The CDR3 is CASSISPTSGGADTQYF. The CDR3, as DNA: TGTGCCAGCAGCATATCGCCGACTAGCGGGGGTGCTGATACGCAGTATTTT.

The chain joins TRBV28 to TRBJ1-3; D is unresolved. Germline values: CDR1 MDHEN, CDR2 SYDVKM. The CDR3 is 12 amino acids. V was cut by 5 bases and J by 7 bases, with 9 bases left in between. In DNA, the CDR3 is TGTGCCAGCAGTCCCCCCGGGAACACCATATATTTT. This sequence encodes CASSPPGNTIYF.

The V gene is TRBV12-3 or TRBV12-4, the J gene TRBJ1-5; D unclear. V lost 1 base and J 9 bases, leaving 10 bases between the germline ends. The CDR3 contains 13 residues. DNA for the CDR3: TGTGCCAGCAGTTTAGAGAGGAGTGGGCCCCAGCATTTT. It specifies CASSLERSGPQHF.

This clone was seen once. At one end, the junction sequence differs from germline, possibly due to a read error. The chain joins TRBV6-5 to TRBJ1-2; D uncertain. CDR3 size: 14 residues. The germline V gene encodes CDR1 MNHEY and CDR2 SVGAGI. The CDR3 bases are TGTGCCAGCAGCCACCGGTCGCACTTCGCGGAGATCGGCTTC. Its protein is CASSHRSHFAEIGF.

The rearrangement uses TRBV28 and TRBJ2-2, with 9 bases fitting TRBD1. There are 15 residues in the CDR3. Trimming cost V 6 bases and J 7 bases; bases outside gene matches: 9. The V gene's germline CDR1 is MDHEN and CDR2 SYDVKM. The DNA for the CDR3 is TGTGCCAGCAGCTGGACCGGGACAGGGTTCGGGGAGCTGTTTTTT. It is translated as CASSWTGTGFGELFF. The complete variable domain, with remaining parts taken from reference TRBV28 and TRBJ2-2, reads DVKVTQSSRYLVKRTGEKVFLECVQDMDHENMFWYRQDPGLGLRLIYFSYDVKMKEKGDIPEGYSVSREKKERFSLILESASTNQTSMYLCASSWTGTGFGELFFGEGSRLTVL.

The J gene is TRBJ2-7, the V gene TRBV14; the D is unclear. There are 13 residues in the CDR3. CDR1 and CDR2 (germline): SGHDN, FVKESK. V was clipped by 0 bases and J by 6 bases, with 9 bases between them. CDR3 sequence (DNA): TGTGCCAGCAGCCAAGATGCAGTGGGCGAGCAGTACTTC. Amino acid sequence: CASSQDAVGEQYF.

Here the CDR3 DNA reads TGTGCCAGCAGCTTAACGGGCCTCGACACCGGGGAGCTGTTTTTT. Protein sequence: CASSLTGLDTGELFF. This chain links TRBV7-3 with TRBJ2-2; D gene uncertain. Trimming removed 0 bases at V and 3 bases at J, with 8 bases between. Germline assignment: CDR1 SGHTA and CDR2 FQGTGA. This CDR3 is built from 15 residues. Combining the CDR3 with reference TRBV7-3 and TRBJ2-2 gives the whole variable domain GAGVSQTPSNKVTEKGKYVELRCDPISGHTALYWYRQSLGQGPEFLIYFQGTGAADDSGLPNDRFFAVRPEGSVSTLKIQRTERGDSAVYLCASSLTGLDTGELFFGEGSRLTVL.

This clone is a singleton in its sample. This chain joins TRBV7-2 and TRBJ1-4; TRBD1 aligns across 9 bases. The CDR3 covers 15 residues. Germline CDR1 SGHTA, CDR2 FQGNSA. J gave up 8 bases and V 5 bases, and 9 bases lay outside the gene matches. In DNA, the CDR3 is TGTGCCAGCAGCGGTCAGACAGGGGGAAGGGAAAAACTGTTTTTT. Translating gives CASSGQTGGREKLFF.

In DNA, the CDR3 is TGTGCCAGCGCCTTAACGTTAGCGGGACCCTACGAGCAGTACTTC. Protein: CASALTLAGPYEQYF. The rearrangement joins TRBV27 to TRBJ2-7; 8 bases agree with TRBD2. The V segment lost 8 bases and the J segment 2 bases; nucleotides outside the gene matches: 11. Per germline, CDR1 MNHEY and CDR2 SMNVEV (reference sequence). This CDR3 comprises 15 residues.

The chain employs TRBV6-5 and TRBJ2-7, with 7 bases identical to TRBD2. The V segment lost 2 bases and the J segment 3 bases; nucleotides outside the gene matches: 1. Germline CDR1 reads MNHEY; CDR2 reads SVGAGI. The CDR3 spans 13 residues. The CDR3 spells CASSYGGSYEQYF. Written as DNA, the CDR3 is TGTGCCAGCAGTTACGGCGGGAGCTACGAGCAGTACTTC.

V usage is TRBV28 and J usage is TRBJ1-6; D is undetermined. V was clipped by 8 bases and J by 2 bases, with 13 bases between them. The CDR3 has 15 residues. CDR1 and CDR2 from the germline V gene are MDHEN and SYDVKM. The CDR3 sequence is CASVVRATYNSPLHF. CDR3 sequence (DNA): TGTGCCAGCGTTGTTAGGGCCACCTATAATTCACCCCTCCACTTT.

As for this clone: The sample holds other DNA sequences that translate to the same CDR3. The chain employs TRBV28 and TRBJ2-7, with D hard to call. This CDR3 region has 11 residues. V lost 3 bases and J lost 5, with 5 bases in between. Germline lookup yields CDR1 MDHEN and CDR2 SYDVKM. Written as DNA, the CDR3 is TGTGCCAGCAGTTTCCGGGACGAGCAGTACTTC. This translates into CASSFRDEQYF.